This note documents a single T cell receptor (beta chain) sequence. Many counts were recorded for this clonotype. Its cognate antigen has yet to be identified. Base quality data are lacking; no much larger clone is found one base away. Cut back by 0 bases and 2 bases, the V and J ends lie 17 bases apart. Including the terminal cysteine and phenylalanine, the CDR3 comprises 18 residues. The CDR3 DNA has 54 bases and is translated from base 1. The data were obtained in a study of T cells in Graves' hyperthyroidism and ophthalmopathy (dated 2019 in TCRdb). About the full investigation: Peripheral blood was sampled at the time of initial diagnosis, prior to any treatment. A discovery cohort of roughly 100 patients, roughly 45 with Graves' ophthalmopathy and over 55 with stable Graves' hyperthyroidism, was used to find distinguishing TCR V-J signatures. An independent validation cohort of 18 to 20 hyperthyroidism patients and about 15 patients who later progressed to ophthalmopathy tested prospective prediction of ophthalmopathy. The roughly 99 discovery patients were divided at random into training and test sets in a 7:3 ratio. The study also compared thyroid tissue and blood T-cell repertoires from several Graves' hyperthyroidism patients. After sampling, hyperthyroidism patients received methimazole starting at 30 mg daily, and ophthalmopathy patients received high-dose intravenous methylprednisolone. According to the paper, TCR Vbeta CDR3 sequencing was carried out on approximately 140 peripheral blood samples, which came from 40 to 45 ophthalmopathy, approximately 72 hyperthyroidism and approximately 17 progressor patients. Results the study describes overall, beyond this receptor: During validation, the model predicted progression to ophthalmopathy a median of around six months ahead of onset, with roughly 65% sensitivity and roughly 75% specificity. Sample size was not statistically predetermined, and blinding of investigators to group allocation was not performed. In cross-validation, a model built on a 13 V-J signature told ophthalmopathy apart from stable hyperthyroidism with 85% to 90% sensitivity and about 81% specificity, and in testing the same model reached 80%/75%. Blood samples also contained most of the expanded thyroid clonotypes (frequency above 0.001), which suggests that blood repertoires may reflect thyroid immune responses.

Amplification of TCR beta CDR3 regions was carried out from RNA transcripts. A first-round RT-PCR of the TCR CDR3 used the HTBI primer set with the Qiagen OneStep RT-PCR kit. A second multiplex PCR round built the libraries, followed by size selection and purification. The libraries were sequenced on an Illumina HiSeq2000 using paired-end 100 bp reads. As for how the authors treated the data: SOAPnuke was used to process the raw data, removing reads that contained adapters or uncalled bases, had a mean Phred below 15, or lacked an exact match to the constant primer or identifier. High-quality paired reads were merged with COPE v1.2.5, and unique nucleotide sequences were defined as clonotypes. MiTCR v1.1 was used to align the clonotypes against IMGT TRBV, TRBD and TRBJ reference segments. The analysis included only V-J combinations with a frequency above 0.0001, which together covered approximately 99% of the repertoires. A TCS score was defined as the ratio between F50 (clonal expansion) and ExV (chaos), using BLOSUM62-based TCRdist between CDR3 peptides within each V-J. Welch's t-statistics and random forest reduced around 550 V-J features to 13, which were used in a naive Bayes classifier (R e1071). Through fastp at Q25 and MiXCR, TCRdb rebuilt clones from the public reads, retaining in-frame beta chains. Rows are unified per CDR3 protein, each entry keeping the most common DNA and genes. These V and J calls are TCRdb output, not the study's own analysis. The sample table holds under 350,000 distinct CDR3 sequences, of which about 17% were seen once. The top ten hold around 57% of the sample.

In the ophthalmopathy patients, disease was moderately to severely active, with a Clinical Activity Score of 3 or more, a NOSPECS grade of 4 or more, and a duration of less than 3 months. The study excluded patients with uncontrolled infections, other autoimmune diseases, pregnancy or lactation. Clinical symptoms, serum thyroxine and TRAb, thyroid ultrasound, and orbital computed tomography formed the basis for the diagnoses. PBMCs were separated from about 10 ml of fresh peripheral blood using Ficoll-Paque density gradient centrifugation. Total RNA was extracted using Trizol reagent, and RNA quality was assessed on an Agilent 2100 Bioanalyzer.

The sample consisted of blood. The V gene is TRBV12-3 or TRBV12-4 and the J gene is TRBJ1-5; the D gene is perhaps TRBD1, on 6 matching bases. This receptor was identified in a woman aged 60-70 years with Graves' ophthalmopathy. The CDR3 region: CASSLAWGRQVGNQPQHF. Here is the DNA: TGTGCCAGCAGTTTAGCGTGGGGAAGACAGGTCGGCAATCAGCCCCAGCATTTT.